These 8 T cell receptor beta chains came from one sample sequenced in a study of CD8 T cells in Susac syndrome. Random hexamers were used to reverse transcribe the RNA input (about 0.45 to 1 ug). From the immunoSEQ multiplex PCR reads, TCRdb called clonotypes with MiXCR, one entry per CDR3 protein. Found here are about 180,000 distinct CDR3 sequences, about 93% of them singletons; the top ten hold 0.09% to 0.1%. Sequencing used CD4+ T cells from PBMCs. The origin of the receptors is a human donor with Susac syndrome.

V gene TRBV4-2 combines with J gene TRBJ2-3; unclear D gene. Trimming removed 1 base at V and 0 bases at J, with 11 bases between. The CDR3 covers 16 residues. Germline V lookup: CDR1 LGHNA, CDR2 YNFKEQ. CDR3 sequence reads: CASSQVGARSTDTQYF. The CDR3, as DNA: TGTGCCAGCAGCCAAGTAGGAGCGAGGAGCACAGATACGCAGTATTTT.

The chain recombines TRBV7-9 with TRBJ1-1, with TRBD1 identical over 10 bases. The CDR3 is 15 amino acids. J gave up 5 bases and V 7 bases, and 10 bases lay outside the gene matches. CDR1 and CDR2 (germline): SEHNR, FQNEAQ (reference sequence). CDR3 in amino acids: CASTDRDRGDTEAFF. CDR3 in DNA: TGTGCCAGCACGGACCGGGACAGGGGAGATACTGAAGCTTTCTTT.

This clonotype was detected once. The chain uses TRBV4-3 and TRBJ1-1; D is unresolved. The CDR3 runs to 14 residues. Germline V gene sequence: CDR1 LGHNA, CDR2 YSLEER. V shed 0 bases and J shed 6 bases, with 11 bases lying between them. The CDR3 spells CASSQELFGPEAFF. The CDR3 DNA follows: TGCGCCAGCAGCCAAGAGCTTTTCGGTCCTGAAGCTTTCTTT.

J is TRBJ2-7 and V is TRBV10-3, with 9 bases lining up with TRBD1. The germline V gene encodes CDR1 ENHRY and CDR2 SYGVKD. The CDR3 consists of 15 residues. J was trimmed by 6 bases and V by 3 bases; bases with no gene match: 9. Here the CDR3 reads CAISDEGTGLREQYF. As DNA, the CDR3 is TGTGCCATCAGTGACGAAGGGACAGGGCTGCGCGAGCAGTACTTC.

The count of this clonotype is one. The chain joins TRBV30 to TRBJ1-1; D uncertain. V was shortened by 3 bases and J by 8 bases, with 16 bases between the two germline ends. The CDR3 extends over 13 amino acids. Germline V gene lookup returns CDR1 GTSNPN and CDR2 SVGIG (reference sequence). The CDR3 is CAWSLNRNPEAFF. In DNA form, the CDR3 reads TGTGCCTGGAGCCTAAACCGGAACCCAGAAGCTTTCTTT.

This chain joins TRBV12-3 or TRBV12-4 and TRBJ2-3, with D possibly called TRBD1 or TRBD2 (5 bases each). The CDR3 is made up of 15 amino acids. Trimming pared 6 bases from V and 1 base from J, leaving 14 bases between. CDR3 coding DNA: TGTGCCAGCAGCTTCGGGACCCTGCGCACAGATACGCAGTATTTT. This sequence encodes CASSFGTLRTDTQYF.

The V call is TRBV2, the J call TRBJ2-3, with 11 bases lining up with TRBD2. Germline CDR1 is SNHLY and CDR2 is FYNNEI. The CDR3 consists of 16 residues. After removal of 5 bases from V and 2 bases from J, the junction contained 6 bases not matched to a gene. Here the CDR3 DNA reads TGTGCCAGCAGTCTATCTAGCGGGGGGTTCACAGATACGCAGTATTTT. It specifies CASSLSSGGFTDTQYF.

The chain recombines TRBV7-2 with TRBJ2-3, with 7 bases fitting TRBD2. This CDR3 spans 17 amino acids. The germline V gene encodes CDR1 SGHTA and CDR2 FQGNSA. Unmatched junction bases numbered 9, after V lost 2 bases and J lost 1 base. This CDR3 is CASSLWASGGGTDTQYF. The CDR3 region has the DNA TGTGCCAGCAGCTTATGGGCTAGCGGTGGGGGCACAGATACGCAGTATTTT.